This T cell receptor (beta chain) was captured by sequencing in a study of persistence of HIV-infected CD4 T cells. The libraries were made with immunoSEQ version 4 in survey mode. Method: immunoSEQ multiplex PCR; TCRdb's copy keeps in-frame clones and lacks some. Of 35,000 to 55,000 clones listed, 89% are singletons. The CDR3 has 15 amino acids. Germline CDR1 and CDR2: SGHRS and YFSETQ. The J segment lost 5 bases and the V segment lost 0 bases, leaving 6 bases of the junction unmatched. Anti-CD3/anti-CD28 beads served as a nonspecific positive control stimulus. Responding CD4+ T cells were sorted by upregulation of both CD40 ligand and CD69. Of note for this clone: No antigen is known for it.

The receptor comes from an adult man with HIV who was CMV-seropositive. The sequencing used CD4+ T cells sorted from PBMCs after roughly 18-hour stimulation, collected from a patient who received antiretroviral therapy. The V gene is TRBV5-1, the J gene TRBJ1-2; 8 bases are a match to TRBD1. CDR3 sequence: CASSLVPGGEYGYTF. The CDR3 DNA sequence: TGCGCCAGCAGCTTGGTACCAGGGGGCGAATATGGCTACACCTTC.